Listed here is a single T cell receptor beta chain. Antigen unknown. This sample was included in a study of T cell responses to AZD1222 COVID-19 vaccine. Findings and caveats of the study: Among spike-specific TCRs, nearly half reportedly target unmutated variant regions.

This CDR3 spans 15 amino acids. CDR1 SGHTA and CDR2 FQGNSA come from the germline V gene. Trimming removed 1 base from V and 5 bases from J, with 14 bases in between. Using immunoSEQ multiplex PCR, the repertoire was profiled, and TCRdb retains in-frame clones only, with some absent. The data contain tens of thousands of clones, roughly 90% of them singletons. The chain carries TRBV7-2 and TRBJ2-5; either TRBD1 or TRBD2 may supply D (6 bases each). This specimen consisted of peripheral blood, obtained on day 0 of AZD1222 vaccination. The TCR sequence derives from an adult in good health. The CDR3 loop is CASSLVPGAGETQYF. DNA for the CDR3: TGTGCCAGCAGCTTAGTGCCGGGGGCGGGGGAGACCCAGTACTTC.